The present T cell receptor (beta chain) was sequenced within a study of metastatic and nonmetastatic thyroid tumors. Study overall: The study looked at repertoires side by side in blood and in tumor or nodule tissue from malignant and benign thyroid patients.

Study-wide findings and caveats: Across blood and tumor, TCR beta diversity in malignant thyroid tumors was reportedly significantly higher than in benign nodules.

Per the study methods: Differences in CDR3 between clinicopathological groups were drawn on to build a classifier intended to discriminate distant-metastatic papillary thyroid cancer patients. MiXCR re-clonotyped the PCR reads for TCRdb. These V and J calls rely on TCRdb rather than the paper's analysis. The sample lists about 24,000 clones, under 15% occurring once. CDR3 length equals 12 residues. Germline CDR1 reads SEHNR; CDR2 reads FQNEAQ (reference sequence). All patients were treatment-naive before thyroid surgery. Details on this clone: Its target is not known. Relative to the germline gene, one junction end is altered; a read error may explain this.

This rearrangement joins TRBV7-9 to TRBJ2-2; D may correspond to TRBD1 or TRBD2 (5 bases each). The source is a female donor with papillary thyroid cancer or a benign thyroid nodule (not recorded which). Some clones in this sample may be carry-over from other donors' samples. Sequenced input: blood. In nucleotides, the CDR3 is TGTGCCATCAGCCGGGACGCCGGGGAGCTGTTTTTT. Translated: CAISRDAGELFF.